Listed below are T cell receptor beta chains from one sample, sequenced in a study of blood T cell repertoires in COVID-19. Clones were sequenced by immunoSEQ multiplex PCR, and TCRdb holds only the in-frame ones, with some missing. Seen here are 130,000 to 150,000 clones, about nine tenths observed once, and the top ten hold about 2%. The sequencing sample was made of peripheral blood. The origin of the receptors is a human donor in a cohort sampled during active COVID-19. CDR3s include the opening cysteine and the closing phenylalanine or tryptophan. Fields, in order: CDR3 DNA, CDR3 protein, clone size, J gene, V gene, D gene. The D gene is left open where the match is weak. Expanded clones are given a class, and other clones once, few, many or no size at all.

CDR3nt: TGTGCCAGCAGCTTTGACTATAGCGGGGAGCTGTTTTTT; CDR3aa: CASSFDYSGELFF; abundance: -; j_gene: TRBJ2-2; v_gene: TRBV7-9; d_gene: -
CDR3nt: TGTGCCAGCAGTTTTTCGGGGGATCACGAGCAGTACTTC; CDR3aa: CASSFSGDHEQYF; abundance: -; j_gene: TRBJ2-7; v_gene: TRBV27; d_gene: -
CDR3nt: TGTGCCAGTAGTAAGCCCCTAATTGGCTCCTATAATTCACCCCTCCACTTT; CDR3aa: CASSKPLIGSYNSPLHF; abundance: -; j_gene: TRBJ1-6; v_gene: TRBV19; d_gene: -
CDR3nt: TGTGCCAGCAGCTTAGACCTTGCGGCGACCAGTGGCTACACCTTC; CDR3aa: CASSLDLAATSGYTF; abundance: -; j_gene: TRBJ1-2; v_gene: TRBV7-2; d_gene: -
CDR3nt: TGTGCCAGCAGGCAGATGTCGGGTACCGGGGAGCTGTTTTTT; CDR3aa: CASRQMSGTGELFF; abundance: -; j_gene: TRBJ2-2; v_gene: TRBV7-8; d_gene: -
CDR3nt: TGTGCCAGCATGTTGGGAGCCAGGGGAGGGGGCTATGGCTACACCTTC; CDR3aa: CASMLGARGGGYGYTF; abundance: -; j_gene: TRBJ1-2; v_gene: TRBV28; d_gene: -
CDR3nt: TGTGCCAGCTCACCACCGCCCGGCGCTAGCGGGGCATATACCTACGAGCAGTACTTC; CDR3aa: CASSPPPGASGAYTYEQYF; abundance: -; j_gene: TRBJ2-7; v_gene: TRBV18; d_gene: TRBD2
CDR3nt: TGCGCCAGCAGCTTGGGGAGTGTGAACACTGAAGCTTTCTTT; CDR3aa: CASSLGSVNTEAFF; abundance: once; j_gene: TRBJ1-1; v_gene: TRBV5-1; d_gene: -
CDR3nt: TGCGCCAGCAGCCTTGGGACAGGGAAGGACACCATATATTTT; CDR3aa: CASSLGTGKDTIYF; abundance: -; j_gene: TRBJ1-3; v_gene: TRBV4-1; d_gene: TRBD1
CDR3nt: TGTGCCAGCAGCCTCAGGCTAGCGGGGGGGCGGACAGATACGCAGTATTTT; CDR3aa: CASSLRLAGGRTDTQYF; abundance: -; j_gene: TRBJ2-3; v_gene: TRBV3-1/TRBV3-2; d_gene: TRBD2
CDR3nt: TGTGCCAGCAGTTCGACAGGGTCGGGCTATGGCTACACCTTC; CDR3aa: CASSSTGSGYGYTF; abundance: -; j_gene: TRBJ1-2; v_gene: TRBV6-6; d_gene: TRBD1
CDR3nt: TGTGCCAGCATTAATCCCAGTGACTTTCGCTACACCTTC; CDR3aa: CASINPSDFRYTF; abundance: -; j_gene: TRBJ1-2; v_gene: TRBV6-5; d_gene: -
CDR3nt: TGTGCCAGCAGTTCGCCCTCGGTAAATGAAAAACTGTTTTTT; CDR3aa: CASSSPSVNEKLFF; abundance: -; j_gene: TRBJ1-4; v_gene: TRBV28; d_gene: -
CDR3nt: TGTGCCAGCAGTCCATGGGGTAGCGGGGCCACAGATACGCAGTATTTT; CDR3aa: CASSPWGSGATDTQYF; abundance: once; j_gene: TRBJ2-3; v_gene: TRBV28; d_gene: TRBD2
CDR3nt: TGTGCCAGTCGATTAGGGACTAGCGGGAGATCAAATGAGCAGTTCTTC; CDR3aa: CASRLGTSGRSNEQFF; abundance: -; j_gene: TRBJ2-1; v_gene: TRBV19; d_gene: TRBD2
CDR3nt: TGTGCCAGCAGGGGAGAGAATCAGCCCCAGCATTTT; CDR3aa: CASRGENQPQHF; abundance: once; j_gene: TRBJ1-5; v_gene: TRBV25-1; d_gene: -
CDR3nt: TGTGCCAGCAGCTTAGCGGCAGGCAAGAACACTGAAGCTTTCTTT; CDR3aa: CASSLAAGKNTEAFF; abundance: -; j_gene: TRBJ1-1; v_gene: TRBV7-6; d_gene: -
CDR3nt: TGTGCCAGCAGCTTGAACAGGCGACGTTACACCGGGGAGCTGTTTTTT; CDR3aa: CASSLNRRRYTGELFF; abundance: -; j_gene: TRBJ2-2; v_gene: TRBV5-6; d_gene: -
CDR3nt: TGTGCCAGCTCACCACCCACTAGCCCGGAGACCCAGTACTTC; CDR3aa: CASSPPTSPETQYF; abundance: -; j_gene: TRBJ2-5; v_gene: TRBV18; d_gene: -
CDR3nt: TGTGCCAGCAGCTTTCAAGGGGGCGATTCACCCCTCCACTTT; CDR3aa: CASSFQGGDSPLHF; abundance: once; j_gene: TRBJ1-6; v_gene: TRBV7-3; d_gene: TRBD1
CDR3nt: TGTGCCAGCAGCTTCCGCACGTGGACAGGGGGTTATGGCTACACCTTC; CDR3aa: CASSFRTWTGGYGYTF; abundance: -; j_gene: TRBJ1-2; v_gene: TRBV7-8; d_gene: TRBD1
CDR3nt: TGTGCCAGCAGCAAAGCGGGAAGGCCTAGCGGGAGAAGTGTGTACGAGCAGTACTTC; CDR3aa: CASSKAGRPSGRSVYEQYF; abundance: -; j_gene: TRBJ2-7; v_gene: TRBV21-1; d_gene: -
CDR3nt: TGCGCCAGCAGTCCACGACAGGGGGTTTACAATGAGCAGTTCTTC; CDR3aa: CASSPRQGVYNEQFF; abundance: -; j_gene: TRBJ2-1; v_gene: TRBV4-3; d_gene: TRBD1
CDR3nt: TGTGCCAGCAGCCAACGCGGGACAGCTAACAATGAGCAGTTCTTC; CDR3aa: CASSQRGTANNEQFF; abundance: -; j_gene: TRBJ2-1; v_gene: TRBV3-1/TRBV3-2; d_gene: -
CDR3nt: TGTGCCAGCAGTTACGGTCGCGGAGATACGCAGTATTTT; CDR3aa: CASSYGRGDTQYF; abundance: -; j_gene: TRBJ2-3; v_gene: TRBV6-2/TRBV6-3; d_gene: -
CDR3nt: TGTGCCAGCAGCCACCCCCTCCGCGGGCAAGGCACAGATACGCAGTATTTT; CDR3aa: CASSHPLRGQGTDTQYF; abundance: -; j_gene: TRBJ2-3; v_gene: TRBV7-9; d_gene: -
CDR3nt: TGTGCCAGCAGCCGCCTTGTCACTAGGGATGGGGCCAAAAACATTCAGTACTTC; CDR3aa: CASSRLVTRDGAKNIQYF; abundance: -; j_gene: TRBJ2-4; v_gene: TRBV11-2; d_gene: -